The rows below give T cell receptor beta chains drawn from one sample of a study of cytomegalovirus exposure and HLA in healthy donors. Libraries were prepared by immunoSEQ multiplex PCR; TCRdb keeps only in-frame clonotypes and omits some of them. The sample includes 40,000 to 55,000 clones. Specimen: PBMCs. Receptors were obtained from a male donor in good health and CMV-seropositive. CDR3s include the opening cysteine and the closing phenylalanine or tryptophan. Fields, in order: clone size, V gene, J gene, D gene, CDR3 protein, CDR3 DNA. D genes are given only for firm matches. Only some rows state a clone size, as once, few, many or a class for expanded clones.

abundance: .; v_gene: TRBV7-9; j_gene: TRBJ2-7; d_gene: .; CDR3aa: CASSLSTGFHSYEQYF; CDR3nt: TGTGCCAGCAGCTTATCAACAGGGTTCCACTCCTACGAGCAGTACTTC
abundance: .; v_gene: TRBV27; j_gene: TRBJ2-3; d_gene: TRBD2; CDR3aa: CASSLMAGGLTDTQYF; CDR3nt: TGTGCCAGCAGTTTAATGGCGGGGGGGCTTACAGATACGCAGTATTTT
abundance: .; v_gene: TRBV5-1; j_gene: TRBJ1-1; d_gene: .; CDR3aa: CASSSPGREGTEAFF; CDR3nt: TGCGCCAGCAGTTCCCCGGGACGGGAGGGGACTGAAGCTTTCTTT
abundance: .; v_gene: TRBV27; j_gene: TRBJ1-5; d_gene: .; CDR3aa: CASSLWGGNQPQHF; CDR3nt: TGTGCCAGCAGCCTTTGGGGGGGAAATCAGCCCCAGCATTTT
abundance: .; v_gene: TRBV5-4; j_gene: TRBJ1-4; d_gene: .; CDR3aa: CASSLGGRNLISRREKLFF; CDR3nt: TGTGCCAGCAGCTTGGGCGGTCGGAACCTTATTTCTCGACGTGAAAAACTGTTTTTT
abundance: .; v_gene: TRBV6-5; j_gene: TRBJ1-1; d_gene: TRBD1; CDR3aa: CASSPGTGMQAEAFF; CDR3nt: TGTGCCAGCAGCCCCGGGACAGGAATGCAAGCTGAAGCTTTCTTT
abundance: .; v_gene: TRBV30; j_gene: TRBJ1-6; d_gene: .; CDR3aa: CAWSVGGATYNSPLHF; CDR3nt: TGTGCCTGGAGTGTTGGGGGGGCTACCTATAATTCACCCCTCCACTTT
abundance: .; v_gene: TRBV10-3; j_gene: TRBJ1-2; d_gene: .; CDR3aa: CAISESVQNYGYTF; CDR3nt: TGTGCCATCAGTGAGTCGGTACAGAACTATGGCTACACCTTC
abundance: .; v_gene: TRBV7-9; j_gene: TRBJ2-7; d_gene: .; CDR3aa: CASSGSWTAYEQYF; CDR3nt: TGTGCCAGCAGCGGATCCTGGACAGCCTACGAGCAGTACTTC
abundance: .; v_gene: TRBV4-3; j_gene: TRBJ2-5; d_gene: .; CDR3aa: CASSQDFSPQGTQYF; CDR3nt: TGCGCCAGCAGCCAAGATTTTTCACCCCAGGGGACCCAGTACTTC
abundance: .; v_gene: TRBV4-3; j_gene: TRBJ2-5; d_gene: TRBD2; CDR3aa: CASSQEVGGETQYF; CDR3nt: TGCGCCAGCAGCCAAGAGGTCGGGGGGGAGACCCAGTACTTC
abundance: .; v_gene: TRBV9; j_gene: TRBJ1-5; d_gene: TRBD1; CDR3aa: CASSPRTGWDQPQHF; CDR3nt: TGTGCCAGCAGCCCGAGGACAGGCTGGGATCAGCCCCAGCATTTT
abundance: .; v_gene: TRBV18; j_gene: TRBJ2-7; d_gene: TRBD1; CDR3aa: CASSPGQGPYEQYF; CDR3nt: TGTGCCAGCTCACCAGGACAGGGCCCATACGAGCAGTACTTC
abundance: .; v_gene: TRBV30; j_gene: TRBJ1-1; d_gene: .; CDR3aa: CAWSSVVRMNTEAFF; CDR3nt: TGTGCCTGGAGTAGCGTGGTCCGGATGAACACTGAAGCTTTCTTT
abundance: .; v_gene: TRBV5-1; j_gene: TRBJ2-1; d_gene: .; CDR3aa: CASSLGAFEDYNEQFF; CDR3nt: TGCGCCAGCAGCTTGGGGGCCTTCGAAGACTACAATGAGCAGTTCTTC
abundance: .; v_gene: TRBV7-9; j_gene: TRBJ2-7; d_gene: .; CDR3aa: CASRLDHREQYF; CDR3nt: TGTGCCAGCAGACTGGATCACAGGGAGCAGTACTTC
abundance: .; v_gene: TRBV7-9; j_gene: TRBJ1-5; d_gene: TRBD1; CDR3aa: CASSPGRDRRANQPQHF; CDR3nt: TGTGCCAGCAGCCCGGGTAGGGACAGGAGGGCCAATCAGCCCCAGCATTTT
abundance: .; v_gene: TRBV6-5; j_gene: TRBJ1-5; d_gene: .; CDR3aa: CASSYRQDFLPQHF; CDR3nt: TGTGCCAGCAGTTACCGACAGGACTTTTTGCCCCAGCATTTT
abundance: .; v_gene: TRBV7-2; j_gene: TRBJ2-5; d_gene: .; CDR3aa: CASSLVMTAQETQYF; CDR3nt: TGTGCCAGCAGCTTAGTCATGACAGCGCAAGAGACCCAGTACTTC
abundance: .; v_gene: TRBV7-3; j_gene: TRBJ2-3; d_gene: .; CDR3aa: CASSSSDWPDTQYF; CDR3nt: TGTGCCAGCAGCTCATCGGACTGGCCGGATACGCAGTATTTT
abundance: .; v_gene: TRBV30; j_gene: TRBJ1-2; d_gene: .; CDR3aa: CAWSVGVRVWNYGYTF; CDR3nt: TGTGCCTGGAGTGTTGGAGTCAGGGTGTGGAACTATGGCTACACCTTC
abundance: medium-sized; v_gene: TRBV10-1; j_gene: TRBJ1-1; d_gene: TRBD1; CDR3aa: CASSRDRGGTEAFF; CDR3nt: TGCGCCAGCAGTCGGGACAGGGGCGGAACTGAAGCTTTCTTT
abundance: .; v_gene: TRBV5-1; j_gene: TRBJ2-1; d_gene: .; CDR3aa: CASSLASGLNEQFF; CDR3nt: TGCGCCAGCAGCTTGGCCTCGGGGTTGAATGAGCAGTTCTTC
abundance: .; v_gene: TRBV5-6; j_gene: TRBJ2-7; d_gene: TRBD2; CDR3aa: CASSQTLAGTYEQYF; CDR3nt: TGTGCCAGCAGCCAAACGTTAGCGGGGACTTACGAGCAGTACTTC
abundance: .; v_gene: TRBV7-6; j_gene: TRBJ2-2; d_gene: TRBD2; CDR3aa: CASSLGAGGFGTGELFF; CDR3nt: TGTGCCAGCAGCTTAGGAGCGGGGGGGTTTGGCACCGGGGAGCTGTTTTTT
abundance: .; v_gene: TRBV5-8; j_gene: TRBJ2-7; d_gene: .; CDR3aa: CASSGGSPSLLGQYF; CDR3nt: TGTGCCAGCAGCGGTGGGAGTCCCTCTCTATTAGGGCAGTACTTC